This section outlines one TCR beta chain sequence together with its context. Its antigen is undetermined. J lost 1 base, V lost 1 base, and 2 bases had no gene match. The CDR3 spans 15 residues. The germline V gene has CDR1 MNHNY and CDR2 SVGAGI (reference sequence). TCRdb reprocessed the reads via MiXCR and lists one record per CDR3 protein. The sample consists of about 890,000 distinct CDR3 sequences, roughly a third of them appearing once. This specimen comes from a study of T cell repertoires in cytomegalovirus infection. About the research overall: Public TCR beta signature analysis indicated the presence of both CMV infection and matching HLA type.

Study-level points and caveats: The study identified carriers of CMV plus the relevant HLA from cumulative public TCR beta family frequency.

This TCR derives from a human donor in good health (CMV status not recorded). Some clones in this sample may be carry-over from other donors' samples. The sample was cultured CD8+ T cells from PBMCs, taken from culture after CMV antigen stimulation. This sequence joins TRBV6-6 and TRBJ2-7, with 9 bases lining up with TRBD1. The CDR3 DNA sequence: TGTGCCAGCAGTTACTTAGGACAGGGGTCCTACGAGCAGTACTTC. As protein: CASSYLGQGSYEQYF.